These T cell receptor beta chains were read from a single sample in a study of blood T cell repertoires in COVID-19. Here immunoSEQ multiplex PCR was the method, and the copy in TCRdb shows in-frame clones only, minus some. The sample gives some 180,000 clones, roughly 85% of which show up once; 15% to 20% is in the top ten. The sequenced sample consisted of PBMCs or T cells enriched from blood (not recorded which). Receptors originate from a woman between 65 and 79 years old in a cohort exposed to, infected with or recovered from COVID-19 (not recorded which). CDR3s include the opening cysteine and the closing phenylalanine or tryptophan. Each record gives: V gene, clone size, D gene, J gene, CDR3 DNA, CDR3 protein. A D gene is named only where the DNA matches it firmly. Clone size is given for some rows only: seen once, a few or many times, or a class if the clone is expanded.

>TRBV11-3|-|-|TRBJ1-2
TGTGCCAGCAGCTCCCGAAATACTCCCTATGGCTACACCTTC
CASSSRNTPYGYTF
>TRBV13|-|TRBD1|TRBJ1-2
TGTGCCAGCAGCTTTGGGGACAGGGTGGATGGCTACACCTTC
CASSFGDRVDGYTF
>TRBV28|-|TRBD1|TRBJ2-7
TGTGCCAGCAACTCGGACAGGGGAAGGGAGCAGTACTTC
CASNSDRGREQYF
>TRBV4-1|few|TRBD1|TRBJ2-7
TGCGCCAGCAGCCCCCGGACAGGGGGCACCTACGAGCAGTACTTC
CASSPRTGGTYEQYF
>TRBV19|-|-|TRBJ1-1
TGTGCCAGTAGTATAGACGACAGGAACACTGAAGCTTTCTTT
CASSIDDRNTEAFF
>TRBV2|few|TRBD1|TRBJ1-4
TGTGCCAGCACGGGACAGGGTTGGACTAATGAAAAACTGTTTTTT
CASTGQGWTNEKLFF
>TRBV18|-|TRBD2|TRBJ2-1
TGTGCCAGCTCACAAGCGGGGCAGGACAATGAGCAGTTCTTC
CASSQAGQDNEQFF
>TRBV2|-|-|TRBJ2-7
TGTGCCAGCATAAAAGAGGGCAGTTCTTCCTACGAGCAGTACTTC
CASIKEGSSSYEQYF
>TRBV7-2|-|TRBD2|TRBJ2-2
TGTGCCAGCAGCGGGACTAGCGGCTTCCCCGGGGAGCTGTTTTTT
CASSGTSGFPGELFF
>TRBV7-9|few|-|TRBJ1-2
TGTGCCAGCACAAGACAGCAAAACTATGGCTACACCTTC
CASTRQQNYGYTF
>TRBV7-9|-|-|TRBJ2-1
TGTGCCAGCAGCTTACGACAGGCCTCCTACAATGAGCAGTTCTTC
CASSLRQASYNEQFF
>TRBV29-1|-|TRBD1|TRBJ2-7
TGCAGCGCAAGGGACAGGGGGGCCTACGAGCAGTACTTC
CSARDRGAYEQYF
>TRBV4-2|once|TRBD1|TRBJ1-1
TGTGCCAGCAGACTGACAGGGGTTGGTACTGAAGCTTTCTTT
CASRLTGVGTEAFF
>TRBV2|-|TRBD1|TRBJ2-3
TGTGCCAGCAGTAGCACAGGGGGCACAGATACGCAGTATTTT
CASSSTGGTDTQYF
>TRBV6-1|-|-|TRBJ1-2
TGTGCCAGCAGTCCCCGTGACAGAGCTAACTATGGCTACACCTTC
CASSPRDRANYGYTF
>TRBV4-1|-|TRBD2|TRBJ2-7
TGCGCCAGCAGCCACCATCCGACTAGCGGGAGTTACGAGCAGTACTTC
CASSHHPTSGSYEQYF
>TRBV2|-|TRBD1|TRBJ2-7
TGTGCCAGCAGTGGAGCCGGGACAGGGTCCTACGAGCAGTACTTC
CASSGAGTGSYEQYF
>TRBV23-1|-|TRBD1|TRBJ2-7
TGCGCCAGCAGTCAATCGGACAGGGGGCGACTGGTCGAGCAGTACTTC
CASSQSDRGRLVEQYF
>TRBV10-1|-|-|TRBJ2-7
TGCGCCAGCAGCCGAGAGAGGGGGGGCTCCGAGCAGTACTTC
CASSRERGGSEQYF
>TRBV24-1|-|-|TRBJ2-3
TGTGCCACCAGTGAGGGGTGGGAGTTCGCGCAGTATTTT
CATSEGWEFAQYF
>TRBV7-2|-|-|TRBJ2-7
TGTGCCAGCAGCTTAGGTTCCTCAACTTCCTACGAGCAGTACTTC
CASSLGSSTSYEQYF
>TRBV5-1|-|TRBD1|TRBJ1-2
TGCGCCAGCAGCTGGGGACAGGCTAACTATGGCTACACCTTC
CASSWGQANYGYTF
>TRBV20-1|-|-|TRBJ2-7
TGCAGTGCTAGCCCCATTTACGAGCAGTACTTC
CSASPIYEQYF
>TRBV18|once|TRBD1|TRBJ1-5
TGTGCCAGCTCAAGACAGGGGGCTTCCTTTGGCAATCAGCCCCAGCATTTT
CASSRQGASFGNQPQHF
>TRBV25-1|-|TRBD1|TRBJ2-1
TGTGCCAGCAGTGCATTGGACAGGGCCTACAATGAGCAGTTCTTC
CASSALDRAYNEQFF
>TRBV12-3/TRBV12-4|-|TRBD2|TRBJ2-1
TGTGCCAGCCGCCGACGGGAGGGCAATGAGCAGTTCTTC
CASRRREGNEQFF
>TRBV18|-|-|TRBJ1-1
TGTGCCAGCTCACCGGTGCGATGGGCAGGGATAAACACTGAAGCTTTCTTT
CASSPVRWAGINTEAFF
>TRBV4-1|-|TRBD1|TRBJ2-6
TGCGCCAGCAGCCAAGGACAGGGAGCGAGGGCCAACGTCCTGACTTTC
CASSQGQGARANVLTF
>TRBV28|-|-|TRBJ1-2
TGTGCCAGCAGTTTTTCAGCCGCAGGTTGGGTCACTAACTATGGCTACACCTTC
CASSFSAAGWVTNYGYTF
>TRBV4-1|-|-|TRBJ2-3
TGCGCCAGCAGCAAAACAGGGCCGACCACAGATACGCAGTATTTT
CASSKTGPTTDTQYF
>TRBV12-3/TRBV12-4|-|-|TRBJ1-2
TGTGCCAGCAGTTTAGCGGCAGGGGTCGGCTACACCTTC
CASSLAAGVGYTF
>TRBV3-1/TRBV3-2|-|-|TRBJ2-3
TGTGCCAGCAGCCAAGATCTAGGTGCGGTTTACACAGATACGCAGTATTTT
CASSQDLGAVYTDTQYF
>TRBV11-3|-|-|TRBJ1-2
TGTGCCAGCAGCTTAGGCCCTACAGGGTTCTATGGCTACACCTTC
CASSLGPTGFYGYTF
>TRBV4-2|-|-|TRBJ2-5
TGTGCCAGCAGCCAAGGGCGGGCACAAGAGACCCAGTACTTC
CASSQGRAQETQYF
>TRBV7-3|once|-|TRBJ1-2
TGTGCCAGCAGCTTAAGTCCGGGAAACTATGGCTACACCTTC
CASSLSPGNYGYTF
>TRBV20-1|-|-|TRBJ2-5
TGCAGTGCTAGTAGGTCGACTGGGGAGACCCAGTACTTC
CSASRSTGETQYF
>TRBV2|once|TRBD1|TRBJ1-1
TGTGCCAGCAGTGCGGACAGGATCACTGAAGCTTTCTTT
CASSADRITEAFF
>TRBV10-3|once|TRBD1|TRBJ2-7
TGTGCCATCAGACAGGGGGCACCCTCCTACGAGCAGTACTTC
CAIRQGAPSYEQYF
>TRBV6-5|once|TRBD2|TRBJ2-7
TGTGCCAGCAGACACGGCTCGGGGGGATACCACGAGCAGTACTTC
CASRHGSGGYHEQYF
>TRBV5-1|-|TRBD1|TRBJ1-6
TGCGCCAGCAGCTCAACAGGACAGGCCTATAATTCACCCCTCCACTTT
CASSSTGQAYNSPLHF
>TRBV19|-|TRBD2|TRBJ2-7
TGTGCCAGTAGCCAACAACTAGCGGGAGGGTACTCCTACGAGCAGTACTTC
CASSQQLAGGYSYEQYF
>TRBV7-8|-|TRBD1|TRBJ1-5
TGTGCCAGCAGCCACGGATCACAGGGGCGAGGGCAGCCCCAGCATTTT
CASSHGSQGRGQPQHF